This TCR beta chain stems from a study of shared clonotypes between healthy human individuals. For the study at large: There were three CD4 naive, three CD4 memory, two CD8 naive and one CD8 memory plates per donor.

The material for each subset, its genomic DNA, was split evenly across several immunoSEQ plates. Only in-frame clones appear in the TCRdb table, and some are missing; sequencing was by immunoSEQ multiplex PCR. The sample records approximately 1,500,000 clones, roughly 96% being singletons. The CDR3 loop spans 16 amino acids. Germline assignment: CDR1 MRHNA and CDR2 SNTAGT. Trimming cost V 6 bases and J 1 base; bases outside gene matches: 8. The gene calls are TRBV6-4 and TRBJ2-1, with 8 bases that match TRBD1. Input material: naive CD4+ T cells sorted from blood. This sample's subset: CD45RA+ positively selected. This receptor was taken from a man younger than 45 in good health. CDR3 nucleotide sequence: TGTGCCAGCAGGGGACCGGGACAGGCATCCTACAATGAGCAGTTCTTC. It is translated as CASRGPGQASYNEQFF.